These T cell receptor beta chains were read from a single sample in a study of long-term antiretroviral therapy in people with HIV. Some clones are missing from TCRdb's copy, which holds only in-frame ones; the method was immunoSEQ multiplex PCR. The profile shows 30,000 to 40,000 clones, approximately 84% of them singletons. Sequenced here: unsorted PBMCs, sampled 3.1 years after starting antiretroviral therapy. These receptors were collected from a woman aged 45-65 years with HIV. The CDR3 runs from the conserved cysteine through the conserved F or W. D genes are given only for firm matches. The listing skips clone size in some rows; elsewhere it reads once, few, many or a size class.

clone size	D gene	V gene	J gene	CDR3 DNA	CDR3 protein
.	TRBD2	TRBV7-2	TRBJ2-3	TGTGCCAGCAGCTTATCACTAGCGGGGAATACGCAGTATTTT	CASSLSLAGNTQYF
.	TRBD1	TRBV19	TRBJ2-7	TGTGCCAGTAGCCCCGGGACAGGGGCCTACGAGCAGTACTTC	CASSPGTGAYEQYF
.	TRBD2	TRBV6-5	TRBJ2-2	TGTGCCAGCAGTGTATCACGGGGGGAAACCGGGGAGCTGTTTTTT	CASSVSRGETGELFF
once	.	TRBV27	TRBJ2-1	TGTGCCAGCAATGAGGGGTTCAACAATGAGCAGTTCTTC	CASNEGFNNEQFF
few	.	TRBV28	TRBJ1-5	TGTGCCAGCAGCTTCCCTAAGCCAGGGGATCAGCCCCAGCATTTT	CASSFPKPGDQPQHF
.	TRBD1	TRBV7-9	TRBJ1-1	TGTGCCAGCAGCCACCGACAGGGCCACACTGAAGCTTTCTTT	CASSHRQGHTEAFF
.	.	TRBV19	TRBJ2-1	TGTGCCAGTAGTCGGAGGGCGGGACCCCACAATGAGCAGTTCTTC	CASSRRAGPHNEQFF
.	.	TRBV2	TRBJ2-3	TGTGCCTTCATAATGCGGGGACTGCGCACAGATACGCAGTATTTT	CAFIMRGLRTDTQYF
few	.	TRBV5-1	TRBJ1-1	TGCGCCAGCAGCTTGAGGGCAGGGGAAGGAACTGAAGCTTTCTTT	CASSLRAGEGTEAFF
.	.	TRBV9	TRBJ2-1	TGTGCCAGCAGCGTCGAGCAGGTTAGCAATGAGCAGTTCTTC	CASSVEQVSNEQFF
.	.	TRBV5-6	TRBJ1-1	TGTGCCAGCAGCTTGACATGGGGGAACACTGAAGCTTTCTTT	CASSLTWGNTEAFF
.	.	TRBV6-5	TRBJ1-6	TGTGCCAGCAGTTACTCACCGCAATCACCCCTCCACTTT	CASSYSPQSPLHF
.	.	TRBV10-1	TRBJ1-5	TGCGCCAGCAGTGAGTCCTTCGGGAGCACAGAAAAGGATCGCAATCAGCCCCAGCATTTT	CASSESFGSTEKDRNQPQHF
few	.	TRBV11-2	TRBJ1-6	TGTGCCAGCAGCGACTCCGGTCGGGGGACAAATTCACCCCTCCACTTT	CASSDSGRGTNSPLHF
once	.	TRBV30	TRBJ1-1	TGTGCCTGTTTAGATAGTTCGCGGATCACTGAAGCTTTCTTT	CACLDSSRITEAFF
.	.	TRBV6-5	TRBJ1-3	TGTGCCAGCAGGGGTTTGGGCTCTGGAAACACCATATATTTT	CASRGLGSGNTIYF
.	.	TRBV29-1	TRBJ1-3	TGCAGCGTTCTGCAGGAGTCTGGAAACACCATATATTTT	CSVLQESGNTIYF
.	.	TRBV2	TRBJ1-1	TGTGCCAGCAGGGAAAGGGGGAACACTGAAGCTTTCTTT	CASRERGNTEAFF
.	.	TRBV9	TRBJ2-1	TGTGCCAGCAGCTTAGATAGCGGACTCTACAATGAGCAGTTCTTC	CASSLDSGLYNEQFF
.	.	TRBV14	TRBJ2-6	TGTGCCAGCAGCGCATCCTCAGGGGCCAACGTCCTGACTTTC	CASSASSGANVLTF
.	.	TRBV4-1	TRBJ1-2	TGCGCCAGCAGCCAAGTAGAATTGGTCGGGGTTGGCTACACCTTC	CASSQVELVGVGYTF
.	.	TRBV2	TRBJ1-5	TGTGCCAGCAGTGGTGAACTGTCCAATCAGCCCCAGCATTTT	CASSGELSNQPQHF
once	.	TRBV6-1	TRBJ1-5	TGTGCCAGCAGTGAAGGTGCGAGGGGCAATCAGCCCCAGCATTTT	CASSEGARGNQPQHF
.	TRBD2	TRBV27	TRBJ2-7	TGTGCCAGCAGTTTAAGGCTAGCGGGGGCCTACGAGCAGTACTTC	CASSLRLAGAYEQYF
.	.	TRBV11-2	TRBJ2-5	TGTGCCAGCCTTGTGGACTCCCAGTACTTC	CASLVDSQYF
.	.	TRBV18	TRBJ1-5	TGTGCCAGCTCGTCACAGGGCCAGCCCCAGCATTTT	CASSSQGQPQHF
few	.	TRBV18	TRBJ1-1	TGTGCCAGCTCTCACCTTCAGGGTCGGTTT	CASSHLQGRF
few	TRBD1	TRBV7-9	TRBJ1-2	TGTGCCAGCAGACCAGGACAGGGTAGAAACTATGGCTACACCTTC	CASRPGQGRNYGYTF
.	TRBD1	TRBV5-6	TRBJ1-2	TGTGCCAGCAGCTTGTCACCGGGACAGAGTCACTATGGCTACACCTTC	CASSLSPGQSHYGYTF
.	.	TRBV7-8	TRBJ1-5	TGTGCCAGCAGCTTAGATAGCAATCAGCCCCAGCATTTT	CASSLDSNQPQHF
.	.	TRBV5-6	TRBJ2-5	TGTGCCAGCAGCTTGCGGAGGGTAGCCCAAGAGACCCAGTACTTC	CASSLRRVAQETQYF
.	.	TRBV18	TRBJ2-5	TGTGCCAGCTCCCAAGGCGGTCAAGAGACCCAGTACTTC	CASSQGGQETQYF
.	.	TRBV7-3	TRBJ2-3	TGTGCCAGCAGAGTGGAAGATACGCAGTATTTT	CASRVEDTQYF
.	.	TRBV9	TRBJ1-4	TGTGCCAGCAGCCCCTACGGGACACCTCCTGAAAAACTGTTTTTT	CASSPYGTPPEKLFF
.	.	TRBV5-1	TRBJ2-3	TGCGCCAGCAGCTGGTGGAACCCGGCAGATACGCAGTATTTT	CASSWWNPADTQYF
medium-sized	.	TRBV27	TRBJ2-7	TGTGCCAGCAGTTTAAAGGCAAAGGACTACGAGCAGTACTTC	CASSLKAKDYEQYF
few	.	TRBV7-3	TRBJ1-3	TGTGCCAGCAGCATTTCAGGGCACTCTGGAAACACCATATATTTT	CASSISGHSGNTIYF
.	.	TRBV9	TRBJ2-1	TGTGCCAGCAGCGGAACACTAGACCGTAGCCCCGGCCGAAACAATGAGCAGTTCTTC	CASSGTLDRSPGRNNEQFF
.	TRBD2	TRBV6-5	TRBJ2-7	TGTGCCAGCCAGAAGGGACTAGCTAGCTCCTACGAGCAGTACTTC	CASQKGLASSYEQYF
once	.	TRBV29-1	TRBJ2-2	TGCAGCGTTGTTAGGGTAGGCACCGGGGAGCTGTTTTTT	CSVVRVGTGELFF
.	TRBD1	TRBV11-2	TRBJ1-5	TGTGCCAGCAGCCCAGGGACAGTGAGCAATCAGCCCCAGCATTTT	CASSPGTVSNQPQHF
.	TRBD1	TRBV11-2	TRBJ1-1	TGTGCCAGCAGCTTAGGGGACAGGGCCACTGAAGCTTTCTTT	CASSLGDRATEAFF
.	.	TRBV10-3	TRBJ1-5	TGTGCCATCAGCCCCGAGGGGCCTCAGGGGAATCAGCCCCAGCATTTT	CAISPEGPQGNQPQHF
.	.	TRBV2	TRBJ1-4	TGTGCCAGCAGAGACATCCGGTGGGAAAAACTGTTTTTT	CASRDIRWEKLFF